This TCR beta chain is drawn from a study of T cells in Graves' hyperthyroidism and ophthalmopathy. Across the whole study: Initial diagnosis, before any treatment, was when peripheral blood was collected.

This clonotype was counted between two and nine times. Germline V gene data show CDR1 as SGHKS and CDR2 as YYEKEE (reference sequence). With 2 bases removed from V and 5 bases from J, the gap between germline ends came to 10 bases. The length of the CDR3 is 14 residues. RNA transcripts gave rise to amplified TCR beta CDR3 regions. The TCR CDR3 first-round RT-PCR relied on the HTBI primer set. TCRdb analysed the multiplex PCR reads with MiXCR anew, one entry per CDR3 protein. The table records more than 300,000 distinct CDR3 sequences, 15% to 20% of them present only once. The sequence derives from a woman in her twenties or thirties with Graves' hyperthyroidism that later progressed to Graves' ophthalmopathy. The chain combines TRBV5-5 with TRBJ2-2, with D possibly matching TRBD2 (5 bases). The sequencing sample was made of blood. The CDR3 sequence: CASSFTSGTGELFF. The CDR3 DNA is TGTGCCAGCAGCTTTACTAGTGGTACCGGGGAGCTGTTTTTT.